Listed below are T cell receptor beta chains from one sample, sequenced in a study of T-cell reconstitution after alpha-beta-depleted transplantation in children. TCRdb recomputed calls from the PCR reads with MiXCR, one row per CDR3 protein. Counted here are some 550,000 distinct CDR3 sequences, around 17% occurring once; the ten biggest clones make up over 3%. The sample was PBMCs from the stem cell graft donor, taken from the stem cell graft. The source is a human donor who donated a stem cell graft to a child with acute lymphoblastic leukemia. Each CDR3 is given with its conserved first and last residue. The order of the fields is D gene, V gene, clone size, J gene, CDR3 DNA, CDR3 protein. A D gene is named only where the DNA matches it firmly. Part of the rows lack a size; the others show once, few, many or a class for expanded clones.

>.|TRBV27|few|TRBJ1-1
TGTGCCAGCAGTTCAGGACTGTCGATGAACACTGAAGCTTTCTTT
CASSSGLSMNTEAFF
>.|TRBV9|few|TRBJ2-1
TGTGCCAGCAGCGTCCCGACAGCCTACAATGAGCAGTTCTTC
CASSVPTAYNEQFF
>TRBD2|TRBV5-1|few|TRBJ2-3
TGCGCCAGCAGCACTGACCCAGCGGGAGGGATCACAGATACGCAGTATTTT
CASSTDPAGGITDTQYF
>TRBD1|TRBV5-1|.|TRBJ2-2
TGCGCCAGCAGCTTATCAGGGACAGAGACCGGGGAGCTGTTTTTT
CASSLSGTETGELFF
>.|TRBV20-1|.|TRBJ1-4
TGCAGTGCTCGGGGCACCCCTATGGAAAAACTGTTTTTT
CSARGTPMEKLFF
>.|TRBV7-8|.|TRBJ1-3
TGTGCCAGCAGCACGAGGACAGTTTCCGGAAACACCATATATTTT
CASSTRTVSGNTIYF
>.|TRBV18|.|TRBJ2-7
TGTGCCAGCTCAGCGATTTCTCACGAGCAGTACTTC
CASSAISHEQYF
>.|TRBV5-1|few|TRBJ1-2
TGCGCCAGCAGCCTACAGGGCAGTTACGATGGCTACACCTTC
CASSLQGSYDGYTF
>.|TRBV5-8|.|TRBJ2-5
TGTGCCAGCAGCTTCCGCCTCCAAGAGACCCAGTACTTC
CASSFRLQETQYF
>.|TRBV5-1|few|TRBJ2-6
TGCGCCAGCAGCTTTCGCGGGTCGTCTGGGGCCAACGTCCTGACTTTC
CASSFRGSSGANVLTF
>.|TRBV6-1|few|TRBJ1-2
TGTGCCAGCACCACCGGCTTTCGAGGTGGCTACACCTTC
CASTTGFRGGYTF
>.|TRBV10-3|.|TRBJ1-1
TGTGCCATCAGTGATGTGGTGCAGTCTGGGCGAGGGACTGAAGCTTTCTTT
CAISDVVQSGRGTEAFF
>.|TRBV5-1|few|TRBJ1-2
TGCGCCAGCAGCTTGGTGGACAGCGGGGGGAGTACGGGCTACACCTTC
CASSLVDSGGSTGYTF
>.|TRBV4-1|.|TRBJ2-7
TGCGCCAGCAGCCTCGACACGGAAGGGTCGCAGTACTTC
CASSLDTEGSQYF
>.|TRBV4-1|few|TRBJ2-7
TGCGCCAGCAGCCCACACCAAGCGGCGGAGTCCTACGAGCAGTACTTC
CASSPHQAAESYEQYF
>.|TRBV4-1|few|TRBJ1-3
TGCGCCAGCAGCCAAGATTTCCGGTTCTCTGGAAACACCATATATTTT
CASSQDFRFSGNTIYF
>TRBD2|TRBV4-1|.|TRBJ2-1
TGCGCCAGCAGCCGGGGACTAGCGCTCTACAATGAGCAGTTCTTC
CASSRGLALYNEQFF
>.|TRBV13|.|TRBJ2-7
TGTGCCAGCAGGCGAGGGGGGTCTTCCTACGAGCAGTACTTC
CASRRGGSSYEQYF
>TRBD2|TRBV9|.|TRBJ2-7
TGTGCCAGCAGCACGGGGACTAGCGGGAGTAGCTACGAGCAGTACTTC
CASSTGTSGSSYEQYF